Here is one TCR beta chain with its context. This record comes from a study of T cell changes during pregnancy in multiple sclerosis. Assay: immunoSEQ multiplex PCR; the TCRdb copy retains only in-frame clones and omits some. This repertoire shows approximately 50,000 clones, approximately 91% found once; its top ten account for 1.3%. The CDR3 length is 14 residues. Germline CDR1 reads SEHNR; CDR2 reads FQNEAQ (reference sequence). The V segment lost 5 bases and the J segment 0 bases; nucleotides outside the gene matches: 3. The source material was peripheral blood, sampled in the second trimester of pregnancy. The rearrangement uses TRBV7-9 and TRBJ1-2; 7 nucleotides agree with TRBD1. This sequence originates from a female donor with multiple sclerosis, enrolled in a pregnancy study. The CDR3 coding sequence is TGTGCCAGCAGCCCAGGGACAGCTAACTATGGCTACACCTTC. Its translation is CASSPGTANYGYTF.